These 2 T cell receptor beta chains originate from one sample sequenced in a study of cytomegalovirus exposure and HLA in healthy donors. Sequencing used immunoSEQ multiplex PCR; TCRdb keeps in-frame clones, though not all of them. The sample has about 150,000 clones, 86% seen once. Sample: PBMCs. The receptors here all came from a human donor in good health.

The V gene is TRBV6-5, the J gene TRBJ2-7, with 12 bases identical to TRBD2. Germline V gene data show CDR1 as MNHEY and CDR2 as SVGAGI. The CDR3 consists of 15 residues. Unmatched junction bases numbered 4, after V lost 5 bases and J lost 2 bases. The CDR3 nucleotides read TGTGCCAGCAGTCAAGGGACTAGCGGGCCCTACGAGCAGTACTTC. Translation gives CASSQGTSGPYEQYF.

The V call is TRBV28, the J call TRBJ2-7, with 10 nucleotides matching TRBD1. The germline gives CDR1 MDHEN, CDR2 SYDVKM. V shed 4 bases and J 4 bases; nucleotides not matched to a gene: 4. The CDR3 totals 14 residues. The CDR3 protein is CASSSTGQGYEQYF. The CDR3 DNA is TGTGCCAGCAGTTCGACGGGACAGGGGTACGAGCAGTACTTC. The whole variable domain, remainder taken from reference TRBV28 and TRBJ2-7, is DVKVTQSSRYLVKRTGEKVFLECVQDMDHENMFWYRQDPGLGLRLIYFSYDVKMKEKGDIPEGYSVSREKKERFSLILESASTNQTSMYLCASSSTGQGYEQYFGPGTRLTVT.